The clone carrying this T cell receptor (beta chain) was observed a single time. This record comes from a study of preoperative IRX-2 immunotherapy in early breast cancer. Treatment: preoperative locoregional IRX-2 cytokine immunotherapy. Patients received preoperative, locoregional IRX-2 cytokine immunotherapy in a phase Ib study. The junction had 6 bases not matched to a gene; V was cut back by 4 bases and J by 4 bases. This CDR3 region has 15 residues. The germline V gene encodes CDR1 SGHNT and CDR2 YYREEE (reference sequence). TCRdb keeps only in-frame clones here, not all; method: immunoSEQ multiplex PCR. Of more than 25,000 clones in the sample, 90% were seen once.

The gene calls are TRBV5-4 and TRBJ1-2; 11 positions match TRBD1. The specimen was collected from a patient treated with IRX-2 immunotherapy. The receptor was derived from a human donor with breast cancer. CDR3 sequence (DNA): TGTGCCAGCAGCATCCCGGGACAGGGGGGCTATGGCTACACCTTC. Its translation: CASSIPGQGGYGYTF.